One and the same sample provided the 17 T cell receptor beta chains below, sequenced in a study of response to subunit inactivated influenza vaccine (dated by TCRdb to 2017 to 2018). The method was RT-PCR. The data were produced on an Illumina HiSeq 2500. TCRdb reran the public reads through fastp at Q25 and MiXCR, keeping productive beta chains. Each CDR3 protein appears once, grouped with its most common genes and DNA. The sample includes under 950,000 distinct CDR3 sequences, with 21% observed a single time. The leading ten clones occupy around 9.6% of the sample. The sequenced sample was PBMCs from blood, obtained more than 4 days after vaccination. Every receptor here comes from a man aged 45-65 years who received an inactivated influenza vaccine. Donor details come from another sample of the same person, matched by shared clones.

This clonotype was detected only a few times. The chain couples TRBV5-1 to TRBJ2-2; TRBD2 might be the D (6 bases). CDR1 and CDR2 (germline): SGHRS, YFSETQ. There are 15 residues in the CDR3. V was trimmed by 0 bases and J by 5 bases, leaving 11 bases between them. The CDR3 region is CASSLDGSFTGELFF. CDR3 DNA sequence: TGCGCCAGCAGCTTGGACGGGAGTTTTACCGGGGAGCTGTTTTTT.

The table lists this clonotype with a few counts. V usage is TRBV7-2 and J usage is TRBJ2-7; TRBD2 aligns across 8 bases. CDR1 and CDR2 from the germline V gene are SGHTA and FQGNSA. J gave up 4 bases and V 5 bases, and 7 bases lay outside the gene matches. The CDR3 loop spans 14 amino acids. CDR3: CASSRRLAKYEQYF. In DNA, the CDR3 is TGTGCCAGCAGCCGTCGACTAGCGAAATACGAGCAGTACTTC.

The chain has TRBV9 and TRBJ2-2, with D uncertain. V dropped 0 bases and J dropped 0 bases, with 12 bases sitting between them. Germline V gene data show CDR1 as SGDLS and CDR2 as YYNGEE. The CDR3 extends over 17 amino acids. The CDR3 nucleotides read TGTGCCAGCAGCGTAGACCCCCATGGTACGAACACCGGGGAGCTGTTTTTT. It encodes CASSVDPHGTNTGELFF.

The CDR3 loop reads CASAQGPGELFF. Here the CDR3 DNA reads TGTGCTAGTGCCCAAGGGCCCGGGGAGCTGTTTTTT. The chain couples TRBV12-5 to TRBJ2-2, with D hard to call. CDR1 is LGHNT, CDR2 FRNRAP, per germline. The V gene lost 7 bases and the J gene lost 6 bases, with 9 bases spanning the gap. The CDR3 loop spans 12 amino acids.

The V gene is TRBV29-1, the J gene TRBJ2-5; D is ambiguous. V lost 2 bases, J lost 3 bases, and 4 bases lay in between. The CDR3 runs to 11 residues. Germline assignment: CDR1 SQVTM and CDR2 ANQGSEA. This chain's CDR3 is CSVEYEETQYF. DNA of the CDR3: TGCAGCGTTGAATACGAAGAGACCCAGTACTTC.

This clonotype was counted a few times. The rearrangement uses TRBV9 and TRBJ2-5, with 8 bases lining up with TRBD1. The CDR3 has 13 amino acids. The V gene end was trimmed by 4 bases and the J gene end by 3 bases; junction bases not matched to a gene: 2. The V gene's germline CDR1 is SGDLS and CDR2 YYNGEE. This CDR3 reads CASSYRGEETQYF. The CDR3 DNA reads TGTGCCAGCAGCTACAGGGGGGAAGAGACCCAGTACTTC.

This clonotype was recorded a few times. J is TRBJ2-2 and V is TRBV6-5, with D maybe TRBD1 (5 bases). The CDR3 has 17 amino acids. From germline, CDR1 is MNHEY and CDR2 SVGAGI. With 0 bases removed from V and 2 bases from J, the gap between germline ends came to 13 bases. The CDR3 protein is CASSYSFRVPNTGELFF. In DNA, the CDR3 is TGTGCCAGCAGTTACTCGTTCAGGGTTCCAAACACCGGGGAGCTGTTTTTT.

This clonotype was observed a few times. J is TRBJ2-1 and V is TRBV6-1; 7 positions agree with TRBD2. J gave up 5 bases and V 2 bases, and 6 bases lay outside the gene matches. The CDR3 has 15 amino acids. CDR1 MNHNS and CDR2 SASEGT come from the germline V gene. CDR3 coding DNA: TGTGCCAGCAGTGAATGGGGGGGGGGACACAATGAGCAGTTCTTC. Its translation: CASSEWGGGHNEQFF.

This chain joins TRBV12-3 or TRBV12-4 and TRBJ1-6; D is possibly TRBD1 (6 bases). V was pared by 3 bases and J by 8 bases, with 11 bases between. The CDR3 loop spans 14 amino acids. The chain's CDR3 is CASSLFRGYSPLHF. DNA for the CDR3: TGTGCCAGCAGTTTGTTCAGGGGATATTCACCCCTCCACTTT.

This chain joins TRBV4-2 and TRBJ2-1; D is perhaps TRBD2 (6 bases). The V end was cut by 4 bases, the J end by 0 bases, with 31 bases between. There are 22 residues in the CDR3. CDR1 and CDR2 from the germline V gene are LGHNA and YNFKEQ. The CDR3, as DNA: TGTGCCAGCAGCCTCCCCCCTTCGGACGCGGCCTATCGGGAGAGCTCCTACAATGAGCAGTTCTTC. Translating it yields CASSLPPSDAAYRESSYNEQFF.

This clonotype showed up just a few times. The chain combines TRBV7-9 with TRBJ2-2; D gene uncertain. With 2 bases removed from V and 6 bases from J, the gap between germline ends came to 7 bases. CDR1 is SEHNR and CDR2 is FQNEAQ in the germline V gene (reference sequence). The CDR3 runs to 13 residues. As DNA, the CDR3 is TGTGCCAGCAGCTTATCCACGGCCGGGGAGCTGTTTTTT. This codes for CASSLSTAGELFF. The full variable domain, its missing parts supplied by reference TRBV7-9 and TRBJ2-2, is DTGVSQNPRHKITKRGQNVTFRCDPISEHNRLYWYRQTLGQGPEFLTYFQNEAQLEKSRLLSDRFSAERPKGSFSTLEIQRTEQGDSAMYLCASSLSTAGELFFGEGSRLTVL.

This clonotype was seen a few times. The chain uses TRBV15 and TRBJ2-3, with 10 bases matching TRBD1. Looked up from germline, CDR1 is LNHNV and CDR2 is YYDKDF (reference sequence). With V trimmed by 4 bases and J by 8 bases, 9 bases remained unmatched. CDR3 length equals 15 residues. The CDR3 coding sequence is TGTGCCACCAGCACAGCCGGGACAGGGGTTCGTACGCAGTATTTT. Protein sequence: CATSTAGTGVRTQYF. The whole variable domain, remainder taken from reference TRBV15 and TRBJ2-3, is DAMVIQNPRYQVTQFGKPVTLSCSQTLNHNVMYWYQQKSSQAPKLLFHYYDKDFNNEADTPDNFQSRRPNTSFCFLDIRSPGLGDTAMYLCATSTAGTGVRTQYFGPGTRLTVL.

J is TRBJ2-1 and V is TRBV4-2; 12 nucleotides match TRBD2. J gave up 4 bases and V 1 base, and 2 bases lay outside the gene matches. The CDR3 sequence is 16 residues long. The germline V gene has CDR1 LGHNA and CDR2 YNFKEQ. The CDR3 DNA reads TGTGCCAGCAGCCAAGGGACTAGCGGGACTTACAATGAGCAGTTCTTC. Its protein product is CASSQGTSGTYNEQFF.

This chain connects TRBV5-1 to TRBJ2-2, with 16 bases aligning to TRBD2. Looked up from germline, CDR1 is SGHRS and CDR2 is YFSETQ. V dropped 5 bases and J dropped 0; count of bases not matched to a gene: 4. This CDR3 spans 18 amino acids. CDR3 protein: CASRAGLAGGPNTGELFF. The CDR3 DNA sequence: TGCGCCAGCAGGGCGGGACTAGCGGGAGGGCCGAACACCGGGGAGCTGTTTTTT.

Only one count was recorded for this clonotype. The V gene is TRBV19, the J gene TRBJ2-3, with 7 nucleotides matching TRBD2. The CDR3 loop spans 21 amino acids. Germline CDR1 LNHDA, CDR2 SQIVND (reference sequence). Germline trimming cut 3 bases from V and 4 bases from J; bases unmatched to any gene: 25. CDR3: CASSIGRTRSASLLISDTQYF. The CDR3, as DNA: TGTGCCAGTAGTATTGGTCGGACTAGGTCTGCATCCCTCCTTATCTCAGATACGCAGTATTTT.

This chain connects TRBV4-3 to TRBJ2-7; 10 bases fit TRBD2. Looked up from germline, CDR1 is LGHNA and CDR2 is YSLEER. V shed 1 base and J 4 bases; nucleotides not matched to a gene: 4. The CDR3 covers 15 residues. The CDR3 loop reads CASSQGASGRYEQYF. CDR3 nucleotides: TGCGCCAGCAGCCAAGGTGCTAGCGGGAGATACGAGCAGTACTTC.

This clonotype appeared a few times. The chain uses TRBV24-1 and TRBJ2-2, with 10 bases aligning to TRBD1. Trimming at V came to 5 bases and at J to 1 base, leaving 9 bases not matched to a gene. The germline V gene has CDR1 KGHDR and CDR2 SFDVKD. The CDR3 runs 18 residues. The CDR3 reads CATSAPFGDRGNTGELFF. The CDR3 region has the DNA TGTGCCACCAGTGCTCCCTTCGGGGACAGGGGGAACACCGGGGAGCTGTTTTTT.